These 15 T cell receptor beta chains were all obtained from the same sample, sequenced in a study of blood T cell repertoires in COVID-19. The assay was immunoSEQ multiplex PCR, and TCRdb's table has in-frame clones only and misses some. The repertoire consists of approximately 220,000 clones, with 75% to 90% occurring once and the leading ten covering 3% to 4%. The sample was PBMCs or T cells enriched from blood (not recorded which). These receptor sequences come from a woman aged 18-35 years in a cohort exposed to, infected with or recovered from COVID-19 (not recorded which).

The chain combines TRBV19 with TRBJ1-2, with 7 bases fitting TRBD1. This CDR3 region has 12 residues. Trimming cost V 7 bases and J 8 bases; bases outside gene matches: 7. CDR1 is LNHDA and CDR2 is SQIVND in the germline V gene (reference sequence). CDR3 sequence reads: CASMEGAAGYTF. The CDR3 DNA sequence: TGTGCCAGTATGGAGGGGGCGGCGGGCTACACCTTC.

The chain is built from TRBV9 and TRBJ1-2, with 7 bases lining up with TRBD1. CDR3 length equals 15 residues. Unmatched junction bases numbered 5, after V lost 0 bases and J lost 3 bases. Germline V gene data show CDR1 as SGDLS and CDR2 as YYNGEE. CDR3 sequence: CASSVARTGDYGYTF. In nucleotides, the CDR3 is TGTGCCAGCAGCGTAGCAAGAACAGGGGACTATGGCTACACCTTC.

The V call is TRBV18, the J call TRBJ1-1, with D possibly TRBD1 on 5 matching bases. V gave up 0 bases and J gave up 3 bases, with 14 bases separating them. Per germline, CDR1 KGHSH and CDR2 LQKENI. This CDR3 is built from 16 residues. CDR3 region: CASSPPGRGRDTEAFF. The CDR3 DNA is TGTGCCAGCTCACCACCGGGGAGGGGCAGGGACACTGAAGCTTTCTTT. Complete variable domain (other parts from reference TRBV18 and TRBJ1-1): NAGVMQNPRHLVRRRGQEARLRCSPMKGHSHVYWYRQLPEEGLKFMVYLQKENIIDESGMPKERFSAEFPKEGPSILRIQQVVRGDSAAYFCASSPPGRGRDTEAFFGQGTRLTVV.

The chain links TRBV9 to TRBJ1-4, with 11 bases matching TRBD1. CDR3 length: 16 amino acids. Germline V CDR1 and CDR2: SGDLS, YYNGEE. Trimming cost V 3 bases and J 7 bases; bases outside gene matches: 8. Here the CDR3 DNA reads TGTGCCAGCAGCGCAGGAGGGACAGGGGGATTTGAAAAACTGTTTTTT. Amino acid sequence: CASSAGGTGGFEKLFF.

The chain recombines TRBV6-5 with TRBJ1-3, with D possibly TRBD1 on 6 matching bases. This CDR3 has 15 amino acids. V was pared by 5 bases and J by 1 base, with 12 bases between. CDR1 is MNHEY and CDR2 is SVGAGI in the germline V gene. The CDR3 nucleotides are TGTGCCAGCAGTCCAGGGGCCCCTTCTGGAAACACCATATATTTT. This encodes CASSPGAPSGNTIYF.

V gene TRBV4-2 combines with J gene TRBJ1-6; TRBD1 matches 8 bases. Per germline, CDR1 LGHNA and CDR2 YNFKEQ. The CDR3 length is 15 residues. J gave up 7 bases and V 2 bases, and 4 bases lay outside the gene matches. The CDR3 loop reads CASSQQDRANSPLHF. CDR3 nucleotides: TGTGCCAGCAGCCAACAGGACAGGGCCAATTCACCCCTCCACTTT.

The chain combines TRBV6-5 with TRBJ1-6, with 7 bases that match TRBD1. V shed 2 bases, J shed 9 bases, and the junction held 4 bases outside the gene matches. Germline V gene lookup returns CDR1 MNHEY and CDR2 SVGAGI. The CDR3 sequence is 14 residues long. CDR3 loop: CASSYDRESSPLHF. The CDR3 DNA sequence: TGTGCCAGCAGTTACGACAGGGAGAGTTCACCCCTCCACTTT.

The chain joins TRBV6-5 to TRBJ1-5, with D hard to call. The CDR3 totals 15 residues. Germline V gives CDR1 MNHEY, CDR2 SVGAGI. V lost 6 bases, J lost 3 bases, and 15 bases lay in between. The CDR3 protein is CASSTPAEYNQPQHF. CDR3 sequence (DNA): TGTGCCAGCAGCACCCCGGCGGAGTACAATCAGCCCCAGCATTTT.

The chain joins TRBV5-6 to TRBJ1-2, with a tentative D call TRBD1 (6 bases). From germline, CDR1 is SGHDT and CDR2 YYEEEE. The CDR3 runs 13 residues. The V and J ends lost 0 bases and 6 bases respectively, with 9 bases between them. CDR3 bases: TGTGCCAGCAGCTTGGTACAGGGCAATGGCTACACCTTC. As protein: CASSLVQGNGYTF.

With regard to this clone: A read error may produce the germline difference seen at one junction end. This chain uses TRBV6-1 with TRBJ1-1; D perhaps matches TRBD1 (5 bases). CDR1 is MNHNS, CDR2 SASEGT, per germline. CDR3 length: 15 amino acids. Written as DNA, the CDR3 is TGTGCCAGCAGTTCTACCGCGACAGATAACACTGGAGCTTTCTTT. Its translation: CASSSTATDNTGAFF.

Concerning this clone itself: The germline gene is not matched at one end of the junction; a read error may be the cause. The chain uses TRBV7-7 and TRBJ2-2, with D perhaps TRBD2 (5 bases). The CDR3 runs to 14 residues. Germline values: CDR1 SSHAT, CDR2 FNYEAQ (reference sequence). Here the CDR3 reads CASSFSEYTGELFF. The CDR3 DNA reads as TGTGCTAGCAGCTTTAGCGAATACACCGGGGAGCTGTTTTTT.

This rearrangement joins TRBV2 to TRBJ2-2; the D gene is possibly TRBD2 (5 bases). V dropped 8 bases and J dropped 3 bases, with 10 bases sitting between them. Germline V gene lookup returns CDR1 SNHLY and CDR2 FYNNEI. This CDR3 region has 13 residues. Here the CDR3 reads CASCPADTGELFF. The DNA for the CDR3 is TGTGCCAGCTGCCCAGCGGACACCGGGGAGCTGTTTTTT. Full variable domain (remainder filled in from reference TRBV2 and TRBJ2-2): EPEVTQTPSHQVTQMGQEVILRCVPISNHLYFYWYRQILGQKVEFLVSFYNNEISEKSEIFDDQFSVERPDGSNFTLKIRSTKLEDSAMYFCASCPADTGELFFGEGSRLTVL.

The chain carries TRBV24-1 and TRBJ1-5; TRBD1 agrees at 7 bases. J lost 4 bases, V lost 9 bases, and 5 bases had no gene match. The CDR3 extends over 13 amino acids. From germline, CDR1 is KGHDR and CDR2 SFDVKD. Here the CDR3 DNA reads TGTGCCACCTCGGGACAGCCAAATCAGCCCCAGCATTTT. As protein: CATSGQPNQPQHF.

The chain uses TRBV2 and TRBJ2-2, with unresolved D. Per germline, CDR1 SNHLY and CDR2 FYNNEI. CDR3 length: 14 amino acids. Deletions cut 6 bases from V and 2 bases from J, with 10 bases between. The CDR3 here is CASRVTTNTGELFF. CDR3 bases: TGTGCCAGCAGAGTTACTACAAACACCGGGGAGCTGTTTTTT.

The rearrangement links TRBV7-3 to TRBJ2-2; tentative D call: TRBD1 (6 bases). Germline CDR1 SGHTA, CDR2 FQGTGA. V gave up 5 bases and J gave up 2 bases, with 9 bases separating them. CDR3 length: 14 amino acids. The CDR3 sequence is CASSQGHNTGELFF. In nucleotides, the CDR3 is TGTGCCAGCAGCCAGGGACATAACACCGGGGAGCTGTTTTTT.